This T cell receptor beta chain was profiled in a study of CD8 T cells in ankylosing spondylitis. General observations from the study: In ankylosing spondylitis patients, matched synovial fluid reportedly showed significant enrichment of disease-linked clones. Both synovial fluid and blood in reactive arthritis had previously been reported to carry some motif variants.

Generation of TCR beta libraries employed quantitative 5'-RACE incorporating molecular barcodes. MiXCR was run by TCRdb on the 5' RACE reads, yielding one entry per CDR3 protein. The sample yields over 75,000 distinct CDR3 sequences, about 8.1% seen once. Ten or more counts support this clonotype. Its target is not known. Specimen: blood, either unsorted or a sorted T cell fraction (not recorded which). This sequence was found in a male donor with ankylosing spondylitis or in good health (not recorded which).

The CDR3, as DNA: TGTGCCAGCAGCAAAGGGGGGGGGCTACAAAGGAGCTCCTACGAGCAGTACTTC. Translation: CASSKGGGLQRSSYEQYF. The chain carries TRBV12-3 or TRBV12-4 and TRBJ2-7; maybe TRBD2 (7 bases). CDR3 length: 18 amino acids. V lost 6 bases and J lost 0, with 24 bases in between.